The 11 T cell receptor beta chains presented below share a single source sample, sequenced in a study of blood T cell repertoires in COVID-19 (dated by TCRdb to about 2020). The method behind the library was the immunoSEQ multiplex PCR assay. TCRdb took over this immuneACCESS table, retaining in-frame rearrangements with V and J assigned. Such tables are incomplete; in checked studies, under half of the missing clones stem from an unresolved V gene, and the remainder is unexplained. For this sample there are approximately 97,000 clones; 65% to 85% appear just once. The top ten clonotypes cover about 4.1% of the sample. The sequenced sample was peripheral blood. The receptors stem from a man between 60 and 75 years old with acute or convalescent COVID-19.

The chain joins TRBV25-1 to TRBJ1-1, with D possibly TRBD1 on 5 matching bases. The CDR3 length is 14 residues. Trimming removed 4 bases from V and 3 bases from J, with 12 bases in between. Germline CDR1 is MGHDK and CDR2 is SYGVNS. CDR3 protein: CASSGPGRDTEAFF. The CDR3 nucleotides read TGTGCCAGCAGTGGTCCAGGGAGGGACACTGAAGCTTTCTTT.

The gene calls are TRBV7-3 and TRBJ2-1, with D possibly matching TRBD2 (5 bases). Trimming removed 5 bases at V and 7 bases at J, with 15 bases between. CDR1 SGHTA and CDR2 FQGTGA come from the germline V gene. The CDR3 extends over 14 amino acids. CDR3 residues: CASSVIPGLNEQFF. CDR3 DNA: TGTGCCAGCAGCGTCATCCCGGGGTTGAATGAGCAGTTCTTC.

This clone was counted between two and nine times. J is TRBJ2-7 and V is TRBV7-9, with D perhaps matching TRBD2 (6 bases). The CDR3 contains 16 residues. The germline V gene encodes CDR1 SEHNR and CDR2 FQNEAQ (reference sequence). V lost 8 bases, J lost 0 bases, and 20 bases lay in between. Written as DNA, the CDR3 is TGTGCCAGCCTCCCTTTCGGGGGTTTTATCTCCTACGAGCAGTACTTC. Amino acid sequence: CASLPFGGFISYEQYF. The variable domain in full, completed from reference TRBV7-9 and TRBJ2-7, reads DTGVSQNPRHKITKRGQNVTFRCDPISEHNRLYWYRQTLGQGPEFLTYFQNEAQLEKSRLLSDRFSAERPKGSFSTLEIQRTEQGDSAMYLCASLPFGGFISYEQYFGPGTRLTVT.

Concerning this clone: The same CDR3 also results from other DNA sequences found in this sample. V and J are TRBV19 and TRBJ2-3; tentatively, D is TRBD1 (6 bases). V was shortened by 3 bases and J by 3 bases, with 7 bases between the two germline ends. This CDR3 contains 13 residues. Germline V gives CDR1 LNHDA, CDR2 SQIVND (reference sequence). CDR3: CASSITGTDTQYF. The CDR3, as DNA: TGTGCCAGTAGTATTACAGGGACAGATACGCAGTATTTT. The full variable domain, rest sourced from reference TRBV19 and TRBJ2-3, is DGGITQSPKYLFRKEGQNVTLSCEQNLNHDAMYWYRQDPGQGLRLIYYSQIVNDFQKGDIAEGYSVSREKKESFPLTVTSAQKNPTAFYLCASSITGTDTQYFGPGTRLTVL.

The J gene is TRBJ1-1, the V gene TRBV2, with 7 positions matching TRBD1. The CDR3 totals 14 residues. Germline V gives CDR1 SNHLY, CDR2 FYNNEI. V trimming: 7 bases; J trimming: 3 bases; junction bases outside the gene matches: 8. DNA of the CDR3: TGTGCCAGCACTCCACAGGGGATGGACACTGAAGCTTTCTTT. Translated: CASTPQGMDTEAFF. The full variable domain, rest sourced from reference TRBV2 and TRBJ1-1, is EPEVTQTPSHQVTQMGQEVILRCVPISNHLYFYWYRQILGQKVEFLVSFYNNEISEKSEIFDDQFSVERPDGSNFTLKIRSTKLEDSAMYFCASTPQGMDTEAFFGQGTRLTVV.

The chain employs TRBV7-2 and TRBJ2-5, with 8 bases lining up with TRBD1. The length of the CDR3 is 14 residues. V gave up 5 bases and J gave up 1 base; unmatched junction bases: 3. The germline gives CDR1 SGHTA, CDR2 FQGNSA. CDR3: CASSADRGQETQYF. DNA of the CDR3: TGTGCCAGCAGCGCAGACAGGGGCCAAGAGACCCAGTACTTC.

The chain employs TRBV19 and TRBJ2-7, with D possibly TRBD1 on 6 matching bases. The CDR3 covers 14 residues. Per the germline V gene, CDR1 is LNHDA and CDR2 is SQIVND (reference sequence). Deletions cut 4 bases from V and 3 bases from J, with 13 bases between. CDR3 sequence reads: CASSTSRGRYEQYF. The CDR3, as DNA: TGTGCCAGTAGTACGTCCAGGGGCCGCTACGAGCAGTACTTC.

This chain joins TRBV4-1 and TRBJ2-4; D might be TRBD1 (5 bases). Germline assignment: CDR1 MGHRA and CDR2 YSYEKL. CDR3 length: 15 residues. V lost 1 base and J lost 2, with 9 bases in between. The CDR3 loop is CASSQVQGTKNIQYF. DNA for the CDR3: TGCGCCAGCAGCCAAGTTCAGGGAACCAAAAACATTCAGTACTTC.

Of note for this clone: Other DNA sequences in the same sample also yield this CDR3. The V and J genes are TRBV9 and TRBJ1-5; 7 nucleotides agree with TRBD1. The CDR3 is 15 residues long. CDR1 SGDLS and CDR2 YYNGEE come from the germline V gene. V gave up 0 bases and J gave up 2 bases; unmatched junction bases: 2. The CDR3 DNA follows: TGTGCCAGCAGCGTAGGTCAGGGGGGCAATCAGCCCCAGCATTTT. As protein: CASSVGQGGNQPQHF.

This clone occurred once. V usage is TRBV18 and J usage is TRBJ1-6; TRBD1 matches 9 bases. Germline trimming cut 5 bases from V and 10 bases from J; bases unmatched to any gene: 9. Germline V gene sequence: CDR1 KGHSH, CDR2 LQKENI. This CDR3 has 15 amino acids. The CDR3 is CASSWTGVERSPLHF. CDR3 in DNA: TGTGCCAGCTCATGGACAGGGGTAGAGCGATCACCCCTCCACTTT.

The gene calls are TRBV7-8 and TRBJ1-5; 7 nucleotides agree with TRBD1. Germline lookup yields CDR1 SGHVS and CDR2 FQNEAQ. This CDR3 has 13 amino acids. J lost 5 bases, V lost 5 bases, and 3 bases had no gene match. This CDR3 is CASSKDRDQPQHF. CDR3 DNA sequence: TGTGCCAGCAGCAAAGACAGGGATCAGCCCCAGCATTTT. The full variable domain, rest sourced from reference TRBV7-8 and TRBJ1-5, is GAGVSQSPRYKVAKRGQDVALRCDPISGHVSLFWYQQALGQGPEFLTYFQNEAQLDKSGLPSDRFFAERPEGSVSTLKIQRTQQEDSAVYLCASSKDRDQPQHFGDGTRLSIL.